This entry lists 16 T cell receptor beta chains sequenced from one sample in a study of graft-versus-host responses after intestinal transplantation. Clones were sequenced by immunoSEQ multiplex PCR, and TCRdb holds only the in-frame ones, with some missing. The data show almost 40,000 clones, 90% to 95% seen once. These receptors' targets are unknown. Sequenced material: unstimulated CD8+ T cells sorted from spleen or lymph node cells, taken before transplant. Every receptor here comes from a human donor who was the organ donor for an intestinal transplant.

This CDR3 reads CASSLDFEGADGYTF. CDR3 bases: TGTGCCAGCAGCTTAGATTTCGAGGGGGCAGATGGCTACACCTTC. The chain carries TRBV11-2 and TRBJ1-2; 7 bases map to TRBD1. Per the germline V gene, CDR1 is SGHAT and CDR2 is FQNNGV. The CDR3 covers 15 residues. Trimming cost V 0 bases and J 6 bases; bases outside gene matches: 7. The whole variable domain, remainder taken from reference TRBV11-2 and TRBJ1-2, is EAGVAQSPRYKIIEKRQSVAFWCNPISGHATLYWYQQILGQGPKLLIQFQNNGVVDDSQLPKDRFSAERLKGVDSTLKIQPAKLEDSAVYLCASSLDFEGADGYTFGSGTRLTVV.

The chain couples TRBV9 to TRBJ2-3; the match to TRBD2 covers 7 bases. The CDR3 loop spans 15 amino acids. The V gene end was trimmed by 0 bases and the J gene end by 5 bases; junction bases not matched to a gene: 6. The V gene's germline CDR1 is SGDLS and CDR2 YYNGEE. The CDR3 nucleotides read TGTGCCAGCAGCGTAGAGAGCGGGGAGGGAGATACGCAGTATTTT. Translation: CASSVESGEGDTQYF.

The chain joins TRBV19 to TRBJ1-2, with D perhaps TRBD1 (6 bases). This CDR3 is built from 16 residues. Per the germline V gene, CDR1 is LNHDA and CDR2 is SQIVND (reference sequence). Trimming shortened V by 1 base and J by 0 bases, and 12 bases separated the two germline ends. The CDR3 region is CASSIGNDRTNYGYTF. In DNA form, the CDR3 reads TGTGCCAGTAGTATAGGGAACGACAGGACTAACTATGGCTACACCTTC. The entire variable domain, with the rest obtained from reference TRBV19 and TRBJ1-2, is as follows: DGGITQSPKYLFRKEGQNVTLSCEQNLNHDAMYWYRQDPGQGLRLIYYSQIVNDFQKGDIAEGYSVSREKKESFPLTVTSAQKNPTAFYLCASSIGNDRTNYGYTFGSGTRLTVV.

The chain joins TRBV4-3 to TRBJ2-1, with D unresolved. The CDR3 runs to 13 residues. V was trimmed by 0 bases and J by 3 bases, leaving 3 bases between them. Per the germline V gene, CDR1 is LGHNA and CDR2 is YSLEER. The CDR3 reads CASSQDFYNEQFF. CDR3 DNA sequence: TGCGCCAGCAGCCAAGACTTCTACAATGAGCAGTTCTTC.

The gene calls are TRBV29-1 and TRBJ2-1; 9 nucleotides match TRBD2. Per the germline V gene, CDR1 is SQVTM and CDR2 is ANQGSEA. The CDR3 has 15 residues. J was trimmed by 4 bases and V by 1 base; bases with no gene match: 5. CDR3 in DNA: TGCAGCGTTGAAGGGTTAGCGGGGGTGTACAATGAGCAGTTCTTC. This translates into CSVEGLAGVYNEQFF.

The CDR3 spells CASSTTGTNYGYTF. The CDR3 DNA is TGTGCCAGCAGTACAACAGGGACCAACTATGGCTACACCTTC. The genes are TRBV27 and TRBJ1-2, with D maybe TRBD1 (6 bases). Germline values: CDR1 MNHEY, CDR2 SMNVEV (reference sequence). Trimming stripped 5 bases from V and 2 bases from J, with 12 bases between. The CDR3 sequence is 14 residues long.

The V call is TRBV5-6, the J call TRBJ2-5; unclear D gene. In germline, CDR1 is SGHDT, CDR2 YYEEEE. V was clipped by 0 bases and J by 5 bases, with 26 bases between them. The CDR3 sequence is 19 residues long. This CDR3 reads CASSLAESWAGSLGETQYF. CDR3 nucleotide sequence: TGTGCCAGCAGCTTGGCCGAAAGTTGGGCTGGGTCCCTAGGGGAGACCCAGTACTTC.

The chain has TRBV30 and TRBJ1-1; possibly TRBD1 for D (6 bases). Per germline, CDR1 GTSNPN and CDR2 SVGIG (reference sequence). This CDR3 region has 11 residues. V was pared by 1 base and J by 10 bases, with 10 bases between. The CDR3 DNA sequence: TGTGCCTGGAGTGATGGGGGCACAGCTTTCTTT. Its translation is CAWSDGGTAFF.

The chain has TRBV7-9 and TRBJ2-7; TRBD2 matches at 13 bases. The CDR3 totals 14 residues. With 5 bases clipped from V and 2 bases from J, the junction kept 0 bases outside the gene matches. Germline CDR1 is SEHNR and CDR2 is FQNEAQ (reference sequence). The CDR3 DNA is TGTGCCAGCAGCACTAGCGGGGGGGCCTACGAGCAGTACTTC. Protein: CASSTSGGAYEQYF.

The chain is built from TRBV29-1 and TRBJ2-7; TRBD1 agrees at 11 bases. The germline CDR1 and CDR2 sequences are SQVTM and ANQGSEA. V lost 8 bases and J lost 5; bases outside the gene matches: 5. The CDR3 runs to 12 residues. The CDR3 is CSSLGQGDEQYF. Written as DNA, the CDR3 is TGCAGCTCCCTGGGACAGGGGGACGAGCAGTACTTC.

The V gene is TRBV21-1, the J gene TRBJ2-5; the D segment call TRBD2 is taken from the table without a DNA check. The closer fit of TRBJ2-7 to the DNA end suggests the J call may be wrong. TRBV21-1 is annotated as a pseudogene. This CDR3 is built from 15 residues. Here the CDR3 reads CASSTIGEEAYEQYF. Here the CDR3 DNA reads TGTGCCAGCAGCACGATAGGAGAGGAGGCCTACGAGCAGTACTTC.

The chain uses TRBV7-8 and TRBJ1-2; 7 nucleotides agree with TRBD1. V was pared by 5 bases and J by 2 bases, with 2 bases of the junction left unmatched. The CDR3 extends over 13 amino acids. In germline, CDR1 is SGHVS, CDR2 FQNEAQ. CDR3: CASSEDRNYGYTF. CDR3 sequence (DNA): TGTGCCAGCAGCGAGGACAGGAACTATGGCTACACCTTC.

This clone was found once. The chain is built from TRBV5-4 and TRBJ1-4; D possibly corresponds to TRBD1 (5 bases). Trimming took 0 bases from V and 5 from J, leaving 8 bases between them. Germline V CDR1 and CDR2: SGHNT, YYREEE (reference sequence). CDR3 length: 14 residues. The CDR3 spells CASSLGWGNEKLFF. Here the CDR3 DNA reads TGTGCCAGCAGCTTGGGGTGGGGCAATGAAAAACTGTTTTTT. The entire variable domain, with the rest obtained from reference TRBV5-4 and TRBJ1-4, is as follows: ETGVTQSPTHLIKTRGQQVTLRCSSQSGHNTVSWYQQALGQGPQFIFQYYREEENGRGNFPPRFSGLQFPNYSSELNVNALELDDSALYLCASSLGWGNEKLFFGSGTQLSVL.

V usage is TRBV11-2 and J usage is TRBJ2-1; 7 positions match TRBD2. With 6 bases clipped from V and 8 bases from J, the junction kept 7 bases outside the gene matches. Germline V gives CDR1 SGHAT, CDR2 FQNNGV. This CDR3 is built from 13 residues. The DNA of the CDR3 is TGTGCCAGCAGTCTGAGCGGGGCACATGAGCAGTTCTTC. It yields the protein CASSLSGAHEQFF.

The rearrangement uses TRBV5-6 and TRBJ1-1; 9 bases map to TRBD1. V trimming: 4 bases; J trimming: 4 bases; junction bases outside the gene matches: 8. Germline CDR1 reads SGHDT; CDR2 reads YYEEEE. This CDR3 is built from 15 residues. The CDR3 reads CASSAAGTGSTEAFF. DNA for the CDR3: TGTGCCAGCAGCGCGGCCGGGACAGGGAGCACTGAAGCTTTCTTT.

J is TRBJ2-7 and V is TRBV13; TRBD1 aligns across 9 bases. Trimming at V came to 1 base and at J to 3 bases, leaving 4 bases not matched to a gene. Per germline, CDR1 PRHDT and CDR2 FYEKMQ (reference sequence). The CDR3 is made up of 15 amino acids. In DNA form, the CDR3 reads TGTGCCAGCAGCTTAGTACAGGGGGCCCTCTACGAGCAGTACTTC. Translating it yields CASSLVQGALYEQYF. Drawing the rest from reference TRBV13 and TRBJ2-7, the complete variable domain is AAGVIQSPRHLIKEKRETATLKCYPIPRHDTVYWYQQGPGQDPQFLISFYEKMQSDKGSIPDRFSAQQFSDYHSELNMSSLELGDSALYFCASSLVQGALYEQYFGPGTRLTVT.